This T cell receptor (beta chain) was identified during a study of hypomethylating agent response in myelodysplastic syndrome. Whole-study context: Of these patients, roughly 6 responded (complete response or hematologic improvement) and 4 or 5 did not. Study findings and constraints: No significant post-treatment change in richness, rarefaction diversity or clonality, across all patients or response groups.

V was pared by 3 bases and J by 3 bases, with 15 bases between. The CDR3 length is 15 residues. Germline CDR1 SGHVS, CDR2 FQNEAQ. The analysis used unsorted bulk bone marrow, not T-cell subsets. TCRdb's table, derived via immunoSEQ multiplex PCR, lists solely in-frame clones and lacks some. The table records 5,000 to 6,500 clones, 80% to 90% of them present only once. With regard to this clone: Antigen: not known.

The sequenced sample was bone marrow, obtained before or after starting hypomethylating agent treatment for myelodysplastic syndrome (not recorded which). The receptor comes from a human donor with myelodysplastic syndrome. V and J are TRBV7-8 and TRBJ2-7; possible D gene TRBD2, 5 bases. CDR3 amino acids: CASSLMGADLYEQYF. The CDR3 DNA sequence: TGTGCCAGCAGCTTGATGGGAGCCGACCTCTACGAGCAGTACTTC.